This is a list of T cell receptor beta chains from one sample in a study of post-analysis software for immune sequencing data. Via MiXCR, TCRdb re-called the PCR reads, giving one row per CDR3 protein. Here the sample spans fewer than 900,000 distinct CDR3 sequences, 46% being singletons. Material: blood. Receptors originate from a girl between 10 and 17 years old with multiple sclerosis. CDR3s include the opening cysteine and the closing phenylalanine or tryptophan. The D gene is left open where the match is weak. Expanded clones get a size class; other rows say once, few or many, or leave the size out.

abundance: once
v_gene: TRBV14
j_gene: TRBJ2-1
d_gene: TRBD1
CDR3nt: TGTGCCAGCGGAACCAGGGGGTTTGTAGATGAGCAGTTCTTC
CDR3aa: CASGTRGFVDEQFF

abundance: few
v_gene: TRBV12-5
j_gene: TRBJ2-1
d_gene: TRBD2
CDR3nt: TGTGCTAGTGGTTTTGAAGGACTAGCGCTGAATGAGCAGTTCTTC
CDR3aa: CASGFEGLALNEQFF

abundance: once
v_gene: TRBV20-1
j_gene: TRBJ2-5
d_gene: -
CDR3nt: TGCAGTGCTAGCATAGCTCCCCGGGAGACCCAGTACTTC
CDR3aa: CSASIAPRETQYF

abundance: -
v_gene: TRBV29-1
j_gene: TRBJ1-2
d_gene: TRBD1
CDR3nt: TGCAGCGCACCGACAGGGGGATCGGATGGCTACACCTTC
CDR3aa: CSAPTGGSDGYTF

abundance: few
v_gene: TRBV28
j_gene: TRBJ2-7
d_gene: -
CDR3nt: TGTGCCAGCAGTTTGGGTGGAAGCAATTACGAGCAGTACTTC
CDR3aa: CASSLGGSNYEQYF

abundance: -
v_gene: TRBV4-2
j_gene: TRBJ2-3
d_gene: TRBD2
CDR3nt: TGTGCCAGCAGCCAAGAAGAGCTAGCGGGAGCGTTTGGGAGTACGCAGTATTTT
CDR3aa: CASSQEELAGAFGSTQYF

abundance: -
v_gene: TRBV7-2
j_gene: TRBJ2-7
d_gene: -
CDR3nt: TGTGCCAGCAGCCCCGAGACCTACAGGGCCGAGCAGTACTTC
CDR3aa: CASSPETYRAEQYF

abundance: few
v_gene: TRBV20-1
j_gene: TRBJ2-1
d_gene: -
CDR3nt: TGCAGTGCTAGAACACAGGGACGTGCGCAGTTCTTC
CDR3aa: CSARTQGRAQFF

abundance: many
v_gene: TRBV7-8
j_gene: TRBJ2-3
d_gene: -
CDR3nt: TGTGCCAGCAGCTTCGGGACTAGCACAGATACGCAGTATTTT
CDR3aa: CASSFGTSTDTQYF

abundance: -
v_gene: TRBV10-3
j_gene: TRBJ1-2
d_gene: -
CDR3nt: TGTGCCATCAGTGAGATACGCCACAACTATGGCTACACCTTC
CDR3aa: CAISEIRHNYGYTF

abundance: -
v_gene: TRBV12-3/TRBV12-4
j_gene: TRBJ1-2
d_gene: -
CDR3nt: TGTGCCAGCAGTTTCGGCAGGGAAGACTACACCTTC
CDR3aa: CASSFGREDYTF

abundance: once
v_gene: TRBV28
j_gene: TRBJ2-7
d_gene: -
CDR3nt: TGTGCCAGCAGTCCGTTTCAGCGGTTCTCCTACGAGCAGTACTTC
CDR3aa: CASSPFQRFSYEQYF

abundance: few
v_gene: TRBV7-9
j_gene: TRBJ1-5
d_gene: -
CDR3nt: TGTGCCAGCAGCTTAGGGGGGGTTCAGCCCCAGCATTTT
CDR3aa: CASSLGGVQPQHF

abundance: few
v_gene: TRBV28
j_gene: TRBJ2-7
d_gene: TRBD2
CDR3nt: TGTGCCAGCCCTCCAGAAATCGGGAGGAGCGGCGAGCAGTACTTC
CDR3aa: CASPPEIGRSGEQYF

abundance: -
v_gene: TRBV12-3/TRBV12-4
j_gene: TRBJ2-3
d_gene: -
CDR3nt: TGTGCCAGCAGGACCGGCCCCTGGGGCGCAGATACGCAGTATTTT
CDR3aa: CASRTGPWGADTQYF

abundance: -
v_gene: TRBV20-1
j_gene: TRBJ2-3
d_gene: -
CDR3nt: TGCAGTGCTAGAGAGTGGGGAAAAGATACGCAGTATTTT
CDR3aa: CSAREWGKDTQYF

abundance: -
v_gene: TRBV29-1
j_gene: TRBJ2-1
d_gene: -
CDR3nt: TGCAGCGTTGAAGATCCTGACTCTAGCTCCTACAATGAGCAGTTCTTC
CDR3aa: CSVEDPDSSSYNEQFF

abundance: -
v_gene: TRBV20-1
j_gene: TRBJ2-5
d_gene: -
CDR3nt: TGCAGTGCTAGAGACCAGAACCAAGAGACCCAGTACTTC
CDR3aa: CSARDQNQETQYF

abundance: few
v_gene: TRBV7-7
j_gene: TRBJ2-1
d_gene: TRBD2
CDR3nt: TGTGCTAGCAGCTTAGATGGCGGGAGAGGCGGTGAGCAGTTCTTC
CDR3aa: CASSLDGGRGGEQFF

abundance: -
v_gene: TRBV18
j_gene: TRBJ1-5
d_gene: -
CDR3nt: TGTGCCAGCTCAACCGGGACAATCGGCAATCAGCCCCAGCATTTT
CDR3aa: CASSTGTIGNQPQHF

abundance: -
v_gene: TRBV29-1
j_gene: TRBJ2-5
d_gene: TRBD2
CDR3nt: TGCAGCGTCGGGGGACTAGCGGGAGTGGGGGAGACCCAGTACTTC
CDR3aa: CSVGGLAGVGETQYF

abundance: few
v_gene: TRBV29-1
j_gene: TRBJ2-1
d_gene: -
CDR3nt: TGCAGCGTCTGGGGGATGGAGAGACACAATGAGCAGTTCTTC
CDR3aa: CSVWGMERHNEQFF